The present T cell receptor (beta chain) was sequenced within a study of neurological immune-mediated disorders. General study points: Patients with HTLV-1-associated myelopathy showed the most TCR clonal expansion. Those with multiple sclerosis showed the least, falling below healthy controls. Phylogenetic grouping assigned the repertoires of 18 of 34 multiple sclerosis patients to a single related-CDR3 cluster, which may represent a signature.

With 1 base clipped from V and 1 base from J, the junction kept 6 bases outside the gene matches. Germline V gene lookup returns CDR1 SGHVS and CDR2 FQNEAQ. The CDR3 covers 16 residues. The team produced cDNA through 5'RACE using 10-nucleotide random UMIs. The authors obtained over 160 million TCR-beta sequences from 15-18 subjects per sequencing run. TCRdb used MiXCR to reprocess the 5' RACE reads, holding one entry per CDR3 protein. The data contain about 95,000 distinct CDR3 sequences, roughly 4% of them singletons. This clonotype appeared many times. Its antigen is not identified. This TCR came from a woman aged 18-29 years with multiple sclerosis. The rearrangement links TRBV7-8 to TRBJ2-5, with 7 bases fitting TRBD1. The sequenced sample consisted of PBMCs. The CDR3 is CASSLVLWDSQETQYF. CDR3 DNA: TGTGCCAGCAGCTTAGTTCTATGGGACAGCCAAGAGACCCAGTACTTC.